Presented here are 2 T cell receptor beta chains from one specimen sequenced in a study of blood T cell repertoires in COVID-19. TCRdb's table, derived via immunoSEQ multiplex PCR, lists solely in-frame clones and lacks some. In the table there are 190,000 or so clones, 65% to 85% of which are singletons. The sequencing sample was made of peripheral blood. The receptors derive from a man over 45 with active or convalescent COVID-19.

The chain carries TRBV30 and TRBJ1-4, with D possibly being TRBD1 (5 bases). CDR3 length: 13 amino acids. The germline V and J ends were trimmed by 3 bases and 7 bases, with 12 bases remaining between them. CDR1 and CDR2 from the germline V gene are GTSNPN and SVGIG (reference sequence). The DNA for the CDR3 is TGTGCCTGGAGGGGTGATAGGGGTGAAAAACTGTTTTTT. It specifies CAWRGDRGEKLFF.

This sequence joins TRBV6-5 and TRBJ2-7, with 9 bases fitting TRBD1. V was clipped by 8 bases and J by 6 bases; unmatched bases: 8. Germline V gene sequence: CDR1 MNHEY, CDR2 SVGAGI. CDR3 size: 13 residues. The CDR3 protein is CASGFGQGFEQYF. The CDR3, as DNA: TGTGCCAGCGGATTTGGACAGGGGTTCGAGCAGTACTTC.